Listed here are 23 T cell receptor beta chains from one sample, sequenced in a study of STAT5B mutations in CD4+ large granular lymphocyte leukemia. Assay used: immunoSEQ multiplex PCR; TCRdb lists only in-frame clones, some missing. The data hold roughly 29,000 clones, with over 70% observed a single time. The material sequenced was CD4+ T cells from blood buffy coats. The source is a human donor in good health.

The V call is TRBV7-9, the J call TRBJ1-2, with TRBD1 as a possible D gene (6 bases). This CDR3 has 14 amino acids. Germline assignment: CDR1 SEHNR and CDR2 FQNEAQ (reference sequence). Trimming pared 3 bases from V and 1 base from J, leaving 9 bases between. Here the CDR3 DNA reads TGTGCCAGCAGCTTGGGGACACTTAACTATGGCTACACCTTC. Residues: CASSLGTLNYGYTF.

The rearrangement joins TRBV10-1 to TRBJ2-2; 8 nucleotides line up with TRBD1. Germline CDR1 and CDR2: WNHNN and SYGVQD (reference sequence). This CDR3 region has 15 residues. Germline trimming cut 2 bases from V and 6 bases from J; bases unmatched to any gene: 5. DNA of the CDR3: TGCGCCAGCAGTGAGGCGGACAGGGTCGCCGGGGAGCTGTTTTTT. Protein product: CASSEADRVAGELFF.

The rearrangement joins TRBV5-4 to TRBJ1-2; D is undetermined. V was cut by 4 bases and J by 6 bases, with 13 bases left in between. Germline lookup yields CDR1 SGHNT and CDR2 YYREEE (reference sequence). The CDR3 is made up of 13 amino acids. CDR3 amino acids: CASSPDAGNGYTF. The CDR3 DNA sequence: TGTGCCAGCAGCCCCGACGCGGGGAATGGCTACACCTTC.

The J gene is TRBJ1-1, the V gene TRBV6-1; D gene ambiguous. Germline V CDR1 and CDR2: MNHNS, SASEGT. V was pared by 6 bases and J by 6 bases, with 17 bases between. The length of the CDR3 is 14 residues. CDR3 in amino acids: CASSFFSGAAEAFF. CDR3 in DNA: TGTGCCAGCAGCTTTTTTTCAGGAGCTGCTGAAGCTTTCTTT.

The chain joins TRBV5-1 to TRBJ1-3; D not certain. V lost 0 bases to trimming and J lost 1 base, with 5 bases between them. The CDR3 contains 14 residues. The germline gives CDR1 SGHRS, CDR2 YFSETQ. The CDR3 coding sequence is TGCGCCAGCAGCTTGGACCCATCTGGAAACACCATATATTTT. Translated, it gives CASSLDPSGNTIYF.

The chain links TRBV14 to TRBJ2-3; D not certain. In germline, CDR1 is SGHDN, CDR2 FVKESK. The germline V and J ends were trimmed by 0 bases and 6 bases, with 7 bases remaining between them. This CDR3 spans 13 amino acids. The CDR3 is CASSQELSDTQYF. CDR3 nucleotides: TGTGCCAGCAGCCAAGAACTGAGTGATACGCAGTATTTT.

This clone was detected a few times. The V and J genes are TRBV7-9 and TRBJ2-1; 10 bases are shared with TRBD2. Trimming removed 5 bases from V and 6 bases from J; junction bases left unmatched: 7. Germline V gene sequence: CDR1 SEHNR, CDR2 FQNEAQ (reference sequence). The CDR3 is made up of 15 amino acids. As DNA, the CDR3 is TGTGCCAGCAGCACAGGGACTAGCGCCATCAATGAGCAGTTCTTC. Translating it yields CASSTGTSAINEQFF. Full variable domain (remainder filled in from reference TRBV7-9 and TRBJ2-1): DTGVSQNPRHKITKRGQNVTFRCDPISEHNRLYWYRQTLGQGPEFLTYFQNEAQLEKSRLLSDRFSAERPKGSFSTLEIQRTEQGDSAMYLCASSTGTSAINEQFFGPGTRLTVL.

In its sample, this clone was seen a few times. The J gene is TRBJ2-2, the V gene TRBV30, with a weak D call TRBD1 (5 bases). V gave up 0 bases and J gave up 6 bases, with 8 bases separating them. CDR3 length: 13 residues. Germline V gene sequence: CDR1 GTSNPN, CDR2 SVGIG (reference sequence). For the CDR3, the DNA is TGTGCCTGGAGTGTTTGGGGCTCCGGGGAGCTGTTTTTT. Translation: CAWSVWGSGELFF.

This clone was seen a single time. This chain links TRBV27 with TRBJ1-2; perhaps TRBD1 as D (5 bases). The germline V gene encodes CDR1 MNHEY and CDR2 SMNVEV (reference sequence). The ends were cut back, 3 bases at V and 4 bases at J, with 12 bases in the middle. The CDR3 extends over 14 amino acids. The CDR3 here is CASSFVGGSYGYTF. The CDR3 nucleotides are TGTGCCAGCAGTTTCGTCGGGGGGTCCTATGGCTACACCTTC.

The chain carries TRBV6-6 and TRBJ1-4, with unresolved D. The CDR3 is 15 amino acids. Trimming shortened V by 2 bases and J by 0 bases, and 7 bases separated the two germline ends. CDR1 and CDR2 from the germline V gene are MNHNY and SVGAGI (reference sequence). CDR3 bases: TGTGCCAGCAGTTACGAGGCCGCAACTAATGAAAAACTGTTTTTT. Protein product: CASSYEAATNEKLFF.

This clone appeared once. The V call is TRBV5-1, the J call TRBJ2-1; D is perhaps TRBD2 (5 bases). Germline V gene data show CDR1 as SGHRS and CDR2 as YFSETQ. CDR3 length: 17 residues. V gave up 0 bases and J gave up 0 bases, with 13 bases separating them. Written as DNA, the CDR3 is TGCGCCAGCAGCTTGGGTGGGGAGACGAGCTCCTACAATGAGCAGTTCTTC. Residues: CASSLGGETSSYNEQFF.

The gene calls are TRBV28 and TRBJ2-4, with 7 bases matching TRBD1. Unmatched junction bases numbered 7, after V lost 4 bases and J lost 4 bases. The CDR3 is 15 residues long. Germline CDR1 reads MDHEN; CDR2 reads SYDVKM. The CDR3 protein is CASSSPGQPKNIQYF. DNA of the CDR3: TGTGCCAGCAGTTCCCCGGGACAGCCGAAAAACATTCAGTACTTC.

This chain uses TRBV5-1 with TRBJ1-1, with 9 bases aligning to TRBD1. From germline, CDR1 is SGHRS and CDR2 YFSETQ. CDR3 length equals 16 residues. V was pared by 3 bases and J by 1 base, with 7 bases of the junction left unmatched. The CDR3 region has the DNA TGCGCCAGCAGCTCCCGGGACAGGGTGGCGAACACTGAAGCTTTCTTT. Translated, it gives CASSSRDRVANTEAFF.

The V and J genes are TRBV30 and TRBJ2-5; TRBD1 agrees at 10 bases. The CDR3 loop spans 15 amino acids. The germline V gene has CDR1 GTSNPN and CDR2 SVGIG (reference sequence). Unmatched junction bases numbered 8, after V lost 3 bases and J lost 4 bases. CDR3 DNA sequence: TGTGCCTGGAGACGAGGGACAGGGGAAGGAGAGACCCAGTACTTC. The encoded protein is CAWRRGTGEGETQYF.

The J gene is TRBJ2-1, the V gene TRBV7-3; D possibly matches TRBD1 or TRBD2 (6 bases each). This CDR3 region has 15 residues. The germline V gene encodes CDR1 SGHTA and CDR2 FQGTGA. Trimming removed 5 bases from V and 1 base from J, with 12 bases in between. The CDR3 nucleotides read TGTGCCAGCAGCGCCCTAGGGGGGTCCTACAATGAGCAGTTCTTC. It encodes CASSALGGSYNEQFF.

The V and J genes are TRBV29-1 and TRBJ2-3, with unresolved D. Deletions cut 6 bases from V and 2 bases from J, with 9 bases between. CDR1 and CDR2 (germline): SQVTM, ANQGSEA. This CDR3 has 12 amino acids. CDR3 in amino acids: CSVAADTDTQYF. Here the CDR3 DNA reads TGCAGCGTGGCTGCAGACACAGATACGCAGTATTTT.

The V and J genes are TRBV28 and TRBJ2-2; 8 bases are a match to TRBD1. The CDR3 contains 14 residues. The J segment lost 9 bases and the V segment lost 1 base, leaving 4 bases of the junction unmatched. Germline V gives CDR1 MDHEN, CDR2 SYDVKM. CDR3 bases: TGTGCCAGCAGTTTATTACAGGGGGTCAGGGAGCTGTTTTTT. Amino acids: CASSLLQGVRELFF.

The chain couples TRBV7-8 to TRBJ2-1, with D possibly TRBD2 on 5 matching bases. The CDR3 length is 15 residues. Deletions cut 1 base from V and 0 bases from J, with 7 bases between. Germline CDR1 SGHVS, CDR2 FQNEAQ. CDR3 sequence: CASSLVGSSYNEQFF. DNA of the CDR3: TGTGCCAGCAGCTTAGTAGGGAGCTCCTACAATGAGCAGTTCTTC. Filled out from reference TRBV7-8 and TRBJ2-1, the complete variable domain reads GAGVSQSPRYKVAKRGQDVALRCDPISGHVSLFWYQQALGQGPEFLTYFQNEAQLDKSGLPSDRFFAERPEGSVSTLKIQRTQQEDSAVYLCASSLVGSSYNEQFFGPGTRLTVL.

The CDR3 nucleotides are TGTGCCTGGAGTGTAAGGAATCGGGGTTACGAGCAGTACTTC. It yields the protein CAWSVRNRGYEQYF. This chain joins TRBV30 and TRBJ2-7; D is perhaps TRBD2 (5 bases). Deletions cut 0 bases from V and 4 bases from J, with 13 bases between. Germline lookup yields CDR1 GTSNPN and CDR2 SVGIG (reference sequence). This CDR3 has 14 amino acids.

V gene TRBV28 combines with J gene TRBJ2-5; 7 bases fit TRBD1. The CDR3 extends over 18 amino acids. Germline CDR1 reads MDHEN; CDR2 reads SYDVKM. The trim removed 5 bases at V and 2 bases at J, leaving 17 bases unmatched. This CDR3 reads CASSREYGTDATQETQYF. The DNA for the CDR3 is TGTGCCAGCAGTCGCGAATACGGGACAGATGCCACACAAGAGACCCAGTACTTC. Full variable domain (rest looked up from reference TRBV28 and TRBJ2-5): DVKVTQSSRYLVKRTGEKVFLECVQDMDHENMFWYRQDPGLGLRLIYFSYDVKMKEKGDIPEGYSVSREKKERFSLILESASTNQTSMYLCASSREYGTDATQETQYFGPGTRLLVL.

The chain combines TRBV6-5 with TRBJ2-5; D remains unclear. Germline V CDR1 and CDR2: MNHEY, SVGAGI. V gave up 6 bases and J gave up 2 bases, with 10 bases separating them. This CDR3 has 13 amino acids. The CDR3 loop reads CASRRDEQETQYF. The CDR3 DNA follows: TGTGCCAGCAGAAGAGACGAGCAAGAGACCCAGTACTTC.

The chain uses TRBV28 and TRBJ2-7; D might be TRBD1 or TRBD2, each matching 5 bases. The CDR3 totals 14 residues. Trimming removed 7 bases from V and 8 bases from J, with 21 bases in between. CDR1 is MDHEN and CDR2 is SYDVKM in the germline V gene. The CDR3 DNA reads as TGTGCCAGCACTATCCGGGACCTCAATGGGCAGCAGTACTTC. As protein: CASTIRDLNGQQYF.

The chain links TRBV5-5 to TRBJ1-2, with no clear D. This CDR3 has 15 amino acids. V gave up 0 bases and J gave up 4 bases, with 13 bases separating them. The V gene's germline CDR1 is SGHKS and CDR2 YYEKEE (reference sequence). CDR3 nucleotides: TGTGCCAGCAGCTTGGTGGAGAGCCTCGCCTATGGCTACACCTTC. Amino acids: CASSLVESLAYGYTF.